What follows are 9 T cell receptor beta chains derived from one specimen sequenced in a study of cytomegalovirus exposure and HLA in healthy donors. 13 Jbeta primers and 60 Vbeta primers were used for the PCR. Using immunoSEQ multiplex PCR, the repertoire was profiled, and TCRdb retains in-frame clones only, with some absent. The sample's table shows more than 40,000 clones. The sequenced material came from PBMCs. The receptors were sampled from a female donor in good health and CMV-seronegative.

The chain carries TRBV4-1 and TRBJ1-2; D gene ambiguous. The V gene lost 0 bases and the J gene lost 8 bases, with 13 bases spanning the gap. This CDR3 contains 14 residues. Germline CDR1 and CDR2: MGHRA and YSYEKL. CDR3 amino acids: CASSQDEGIRGYTF. The CDR3 DNA follows: TGCGCCAGCAGCCAAGACGAGGGAATCAGGGGCTACACCTTC.

The V and J genes are TRBV6-1 and TRBJ1-2; D ambiguous. The V gene's germline CDR1 is MNHNS and CDR2 SASEGT. The CDR3 is 14 residues long. Trimming stripped 7 bases from V and 8 bases from J, with 20 bases between. In DNA, the CDR3 is TGTGCCAGCATGCCGGGGAATATGGGCGGGGGCTACACCTTC. Translating gives CASMPGNMGGGYTF.

This sequence joins TRBV6-5 and TRBJ1-2; 8 bases are shared with TRBD1. This CDR3 is 14 amino acids long. J was trimmed by 5 bases and V by 2 bases; bases with no gene match: 4. The germline V gene encodes CDR1 MNHEY and CDR2 SVGAGI. The chain's CDR3 is CASSYGTGQYGYTF. The CDR3 DNA is TGTGCCAGCAGTTACGGGACAGGACAGTATGGCTACACCTTC.

The CDR3 spells CSLITGSGSYNEQFF. The CDR3 bases are TGCAGCCTTATTACAGGGTCCGGCTCCTACAATGAGCAGTTCTTC. V gene TRBV29-1 combines with J gene TRBJ2-1; weak D call: TRBD1 (6 bases). Germline values: CDR1 SQVTM, CDR2 ANQGSEA. The V end lost 8 bases, the J end lost 0 bases, and 17 bases lay between the germline ends. The CDR3 is 15 amino acids.

The chain has TRBV18 and TRBJ1-1; weak D call: TRBD1 (6 bases). Germline assignment: CDR1 KGHSH and CDR2 LQKENI. The CDR3 is made up of 16 amino acids. Trimming stripped 3 bases from V and 1 base from J, with 15 bases between. The CDR3 is CASSPRALTGNTEAFF. CDR3 DNA: TGTGCCAGCTCACCGCGAGCTCTGACAGGGAACACTGAAGCTTTCTTT.

The chain joins TRBV7-2 to TRBJ2-5; D is undetermined. Trimming took off 0 bases at V and 1 base at J, with 3 bases between the two ends. Germline V gives CDR1 SGHTA, CDR2 FQGNSA. CDR3 length: 13 residues. The CDR3 is CASSLALQETQYF. The DNA for the CDR3 is TGTGCCAGCAGCTTAGCCCTCCAAGAGACCCAGTACTTC.

This sequence joins TRBV5-1 and TRBJ2-3, with D uncertain. The V end lost 0 bases, the J end lost 6 bases, and 5 bases lay between the germline ends. The germline CDR1 and CDR2 sequences are SGHRS and YFSETQ. This CDR3 contains 12 residues. The DNA for the CDR3 is TGCGCCAGCAGCTTGGTCATGGATACGCAGTATTTT. Its protein is CASSLVMDTQYF.

The rearrangement uses TRBV9 and TRBJ1-3; D remains ambiguous. The CDR3 consists of 15 residues. In germline, CDR1 is SGDLS, CDR2 YYNGEE. V lost 0 bases, J lost 4 bases, and 11 bases lay in between. Written as DNA, the CDR3 is TGTGCCAGCAGCGTAGAGGCAGCAGGAGGAAACACCATATATTTT. Translation gives CASSVEAAGGNTIYF.

J is TRBJ2-4 and V is TRBV6-5; D is perhaps TRBD2 (6 bases). The CDR3 contains 14 residues. Germline V CDR1 and CDR2: MNHEY, SVGAGI. Trimming cost V 8 bases and J 0 bases, with 11 bases left between them. CDR3 in amino acids: CASRSGIAKNIQYF. The CDR3 DNA reads TGTGCCAGCCGTAGCGGTATAGCCAAAAACATTCAGTACTTC.